This TCR beta chain was found in a study of PD-1 blockade in classical Hodgkin lymphoma. Measured with immunoSEQ multiplex PCR; TCRdb has only the in-frame clones, and not every one. The sample has approximately 84,000 clones; about 83% are singletons. Time point reported: cycle 4 day 1 (C4D1), after six to seven weeks of nivolumab. Brentuximab vedotin exposure varied among the patients, all of whom had relapsed after autologous stem cell transplantation. J lost 3 bases, V lost 6 bases, and 8 bases had no gene match. This CDR3 contains 14 residues. Germline-derived CDR1 and CDR2 are SGHRS and YFSETQ. The rearrangement joins TRBV5-1 to TRBJ2-7, with 8 bases fitting TRBD2. The source material was peripheral blood mononuclear cells (PBMCs), sampled before the fourth cycle of nivolumab. The sequence derives from a human donor with classical Hodgkin lymphoma. The CDR3 nucleotides are TGCGCCAGCACCATTACCGGGACTAGCTACGAGCAGTACTTC. Translating it yields CASTITGTSYEQYF.